Presented here are 16 T cell receptor beta chains from one specimen sequenced in a study of a mutant IDH1 vaccine in newly diagnosed glioma. Only in-frame clones appear in the TCRdb table, and some are missing; sequencing was by immunoSEQ multiplex PCR. The sample lists tens of thousands of clones, approximately 91% seen once, with about 2.5% in the top ten. Regarding time point: baseline, week 1 (first vaccination visit). Treatment here: pre-vaccination baseline after standard-of-care therapy. The sample here was PBMCs, taken from a glioma patient treated with radiotherapy, temozolomide or both. The source of these receptors is a man aged 45-65 years with glioma.

The V and J genes are TRBV28 and TRBJ1-5; no firm D call. Trimming took off 7 bases at V and 7 bases at J, with 20 bases between the two ends. The CDR3 has 15 amino acids. CDR1 and CDR2 (germline): MDHEN, SYDVKM. CDR3: CASIRSGDINQPQHF. For the CDR3, the DNA is TGTGCCAGCATTCGCTCGGGTGACATCAACCAGCCCCAGCATTTT.

The V call is TRBV5-1, the J call TRBJ2-3; D not certain. CDR3 length: 14 residues. Trimming took off 4 bases at V and 0 bases at J, with 9 bases between the two ends. Germline CDR1 is SGHRS and CDR2 is YFSETQ. CDR3 DNA sequence: TGCGCCAGCAGCCTTCAGGATAGCACAGATACGCAGTATTTT. Translated, it gives CASSLQDSTDTQYF.

The rearrangement joins TRBV6-6 to TRBJ2-5, with D uncertain. Judging by the DNA end, TRBJ2-7 fits better; the J call may be wrong. Germline V gene data show CDR1 as MNHNY and CDR2 as SVGAGI (reference sequence). This CDR3 is built from 13 residues. CDR3 coding DNA: TGTGCCAGCAGTTACGGGCACCTTTACGAGCAGTACTTC. It codes for CASSYGHLYEQYF.

The chain joins TRBV9 to TRBJ2-2; D is tentatively TRBD1 or TRBD2 (5 bases each). Per the germline V gene, CDR1 is SGDLS and CDR2 is YYNGEE. CDR3 length equals 15 residues. Trimming removed 6 bases at V and 2 bases at J, with 14 bases between. CDR3 in DNA: TGTGCCAGCAAAACGGGACGGACCAACACCGGGGAGCTGTTTTTT. Protein: CASKTGRTNTGELFF. Together with reference TRBV9 and TRBJ2-2, the CDR3 gives the full variable domain: DSGVTQTPKHLITATGQRVTLRCSPRSGDLSVYWYQQSLDQGLQFLIQYYNGEERAKGNILERFSAQQFPDLHSELNLSSLELGDSALYFCASKTGRTNTGELFFGEGSRLTVL.

The genes are TRBV5-1 and TRBJ2-1, with 7 positions matching TRBD1. The CDR3 extends over 16 amino acids. CDR1 SGHRS and CDR2 YFSETQ come from the germline V gene. Trimming removed 2 bases from V and 4 bases from J; junction bases left unmatched: 9. In DNA form, the CDR3 reads TGCGCCAGCAGCTTAGAAATCGGGACAGTTTACAATGAGCAGTTCTTC. It encodes CASSLEIGTVYNEQFF.

To note about this clone: At one boundary the junction diverges from the germline segment, which might be a read error. The V gene is TRBV30, the J gene TRBJ1-1; D is undetermined. CDR1 GTSNPN and CDR2 SVGIG come from the germline V gene (reference sequence). This CDR3 is built from 11 residues. This chain's CDR3 is CAWIQRGLRLF. CDR3 nucleotides: TGTGCCTGGATTCAGCGGGGTTTACGTTTGTTT. Variable domain in full (rest from reference TRBV30 and TRBJ1-1): SQTIHQWPATLVQPVGSPLSLECTVEGTSNPNLYWYRQAAGRGLQLLFYSVGIGQISSEVPQNLSASRPQDRQFILSSKKLLLSDSGFYLCAWIQRGLRLFGQGTRLTVV.

The chain uses TRBV5-6 and TRBJ1-1; a possible D gene is TRBD1 (6 bases). CDR1 and CDR2 from the germline V gene are SGHDT and YYEEEE. The germline V and J ends were trimmed by 0 bases and 7 bases, with 16 bases remaining between them. This CDR3 is built from 15 residues. CDR3 loop: CASSLVGRAQGEAFF. In DNA, the CDR3 is TGTGCCAGCAGCTTGGTCGGTCGGGCACAGGGTGAAGCTTTCTTT.

V usage is TRBV15 and J usage is TRBJ1-3; D gene uncertain. Deletions cut 4 bases from V and 1 base from J, with 2 bases between. The CDR3 length is 12 residues. The germline V gene has CDR1 LNHNV and CDR2 YYDKDF (reference sequence). The CDR3 DNA sequence: TGTGCCACCAGCACTTCTGGAAACACCATATATTTT. Amino acid sequence: CATSTSGNTIYF.

The CDR3 protein is CASSNRGTNEKLFF. The CDR3 DNA reads TGTGCCAGTAGTAATAGGGGAACTAATGAAAAACTGTTTTTT. The rearrangement links TRBV19 to TRBJ1-4; D possibly corresponds to TRBD1 (5 bases). The V end was cut by 4 bases, the J end by 1 base, with 7 bases between. The CDR3 is 14 residues long. Per germline, CDR1 LNHDA and CDR2 SQIVND (reference sequence).

CDR3 DNA sequence: TGTGCCAGCAGCCAAGAGAGCCGGTACAATGAGCAGTTCTTC. Translation gives CASSQESRYNEQFF. J is TRBJ2-1 and V is TRBV14; D remains ambiguous. The ends were cut back, 0 bases at V and 4 bases at J, with 7 bases in the middle. Germline CDR1 and CDR2: SGHDN and FVKESK. The CDR3 totals 14 residues.

The chain employs TRBV27 and TRBJ1-5; 8 bases are shared with TRBD1. Germline V gene sequence: CDR1 MNHEY, CDR2 SMNVEV (reference sequence). The CDR3 is 13 residues long. Unmatched junction bases numbered 4, after V lost 6 bases and J lost 6 bases. In DNA, the CDR3 is TGTGCCAGCAGAACAGGGGGGAGTCAGCCCCAGCATTTT. This gives the protein CASRTGGSQPQHF.

This clone came up once. The rearrangement joins TRBV2 to TRBJ2-7; 7 bases map to TRBD2. Germline CDR1 is SNHLY and CDR2 is FYNNEI. CDR3 length equals 15 residues. Trimming at V came to 6 bases and at J to 1 base, leaving 9 bases not matched to a gene. The CDR3 loop is CASSLGEGRSYEQYF. As DNA, the CDR3 is TGTGCCAGCAGCCTCGGGGAGGGTCGGTCCTACGAGCAGTACTTC.

The V call is TRBV7-2, the J call TRBJ1-5; D is perhaps TRBD1 (6 bases). The CDR3 covers 16 residues. In germline, CDR1 is SGHTA, CDR2 FQGNSA. Trimming left V 2 bases short and J 4 bases short, with 15 bases between. The CDR3 here is CASSLLLGTSNQPQHF. Here the CDR3 DNA reads TGTGCCAGCAGCTTACTTCTCGGGACATCGAATCAGCCCCAGCATTTT.

The chain couples TRBV4-2 to TRBJ2-1; possibly TRBD2 for D (5 bases). The ends were cut back, 1 base at V and 0 bases at J, with 10 bases in the middle. Per the germline V gene, CDR1 is LGHNA and CDR2 is YNFKEQ. The CDR3 runs to 16 residues. The CDR3 sequence is CASSQGAVSSYNEQFF. The DNA of the CDR3 is TGTGCCAGCAGCCAAGGAGCGGTGAGCTCCTACAATGAGCAGTTCTTC.

V gene TRBV9 combines with J gene TRBJ2-2; TRBD2 might be the D (7 bases). With 4 bases removed from V and 5 bases from J, the gap between germline ends came to 15 bases. Germline lookup yields CDR1 SGDLS and CDR2 YYNGEE. The CDR3 sequence is 15 residues long. CDR3 DNA sequence: TGTGCCAGCAGCTCCCGAGGGGGGGAGACCGGGGAGCTGTTTTTT. Protein product: CASSSRGGETGELFF.

The chain uses TRBV10-1 and TRBJ2-2; 10 nucleotides line up with TRBD1. This CDR3 is 21 amino acids long. The germline CDR1 and CDR2 sequences are WNHNN and SYGVQD (reference sequence). Unmatched junction bases numbered 20, after V lost 4 bases and J lost 3 bases. The CDR3 protein is CASSGEAWGQGTRHDTGELFF. The DNA of the CDR3 is TGCGCCAGCAGTGGTGAAGCCTGGGGACAGGGGACCCGCCATGACACCGGGGAGCTGTTTTTT.